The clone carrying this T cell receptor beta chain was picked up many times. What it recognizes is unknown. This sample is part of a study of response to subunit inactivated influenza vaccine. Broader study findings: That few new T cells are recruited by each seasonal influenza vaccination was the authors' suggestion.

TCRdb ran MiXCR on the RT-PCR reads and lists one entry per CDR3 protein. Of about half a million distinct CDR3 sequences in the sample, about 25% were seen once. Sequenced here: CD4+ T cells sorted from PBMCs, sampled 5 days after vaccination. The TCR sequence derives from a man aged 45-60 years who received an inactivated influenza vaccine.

In DNA, the CDR3 is TGTGCCAGCAGTACCACCTCAGGAGAGCAGTTCTTC. Translating gives CASSTTSGEQFF. The chain combines TRBV12-3 or TRBV12-4 with TRBJ2-1; no definite D call. Trimming left V 5 bases short and J 10 bases short, with 12 bases between. The CDR3 spans 12 residues.